These 20 T cell receptor beta chains originate from one sample sequenced in a study of T cell repertoires in cytomegalovirus infection. No cognate antigen is known for these TCRs. TCRdb redid the calling of the reads with MiXCR, one entry per CDR3 protein. The sample shows some 940,000 distinct CDR3 sequences, approximately 31% of them seen only once. The specimen was cultured CD8+ T cells from PBMCs, collected from culture after CMV antigen stimulation. All receptors derive from a human donor in good health (CMV status not recorded). Some clones in this sample may be carry-over from other donors' samples.

The chain uses TRBV6-5 and TRBJ2-7; D remains unclear. V lost 2 bases and J lost 6, with 11 bases in between. CDR3 length: 13 amino acids. In germline, CDR1 is MNHEY, CDR2 SVGAGI. The CDR3 spells CASSYEPLSEQYV. CDR3 in DNA: TGTGCCAGCAGTTACGAGCCCCTCAGCGAGCAGTACGTC.

In the case of this clonotype: This could be a read error, since a much larger clone is one nucleotide away. This sequence joins TRBV7-9 and TRBJ2-5; TRBD2 matches 11 bases. CDR1 is SEHNR and CDR2 is FQNEAQ in the germline V gene (reference sequence). The CDR3 loop spans 16 amino acids. The trim removed 5 bases at V and 1 base at J, leaving 6 bases unmatched. The CDR3 reads CASSIRLAGSQETQYF. In nucleotides, the CDR3 is TGTGCCAGCAGCATTCGACTAGCGGGGAGCCAAGAGACCCAGTACTTC.

In its sample, this clonotype was seen a few times. V and J are TRBV11-2 and TRBJ1-6; D remains ambiguous. The CDR3 contains 16 residues. The germline V gene encodes CDR1 SGHAT and CDR2 FQNNGV. V gave up 5 bases and J gave up 4 bases, with 15 bases separating them. CDR3 nucleotides: TGTGCCAGCAGCGGATGGCGCCAGTCTTATAATTCACCCCTCCACTTT. This encodes CASSGWRQSYNSPLHF.

This clonotype has at least ten counts. The V call is TRBV7-8, the J call TRBJ1-3; D remains unclear. Trimming removed 1 base at V and 7 bases at J, with 14 bases between. Per germline, CDR1 SGHVS and CDR2 FQNEAQ. The CDR3 length is 15 residues. The CDR3 loop is CASSLVVAPGNTIYF. CDR3 in DNA: TGTGCCAGCAGCTTAGTCGTCGCCCCGGGGAACACCATATATTTT.

CDR3 protein: CAIRIQGEDYTF. The CDR3 region has the DNA TGTGCCATCAGGATTCAGGGGGAAGACTACACCTTC. The gene calls are TRBV10-3 and TRBJ1-2; 7 bases fit TRBD1. Germline CDR1 and CDR2: ENHRY and SYGVKD. The CDR3 is 12 amino acids. J was trimmed by 10 bases and V by 6 bases; bases with no gene match: 8.

This clonotype was seen a few times. The chain carries TRBV20-1 and TRBJ2-1; D possibly corresponds to TRBD1 (5 bases). Germline V CDR1 and CDR2: DFQATT, SNEGSKA (reference sequence). The CDR3 runs to 16 residues. V shed 5 bases and J shed 3 bases, with 20 bases lying between them. The CDR3 loop is CSALVRQFTRYNEQFF. As DNA, the CDR3 is TGCAGTGCTCTAGTCCGACAGTTTACTCGCTACAATGAGCAGTTCTTC.

This clonotype has a handful of counts. V gene TRBV27 combines with J gene TRBJ1-1, with TRBD1 matching over 7 bases. Germline trimming cut 2 bases from V and 3 bases from J; bases unmatched to any gene: 9. Germline V gene data show CDR1 as MNHEY and CDR2 as SMNVEV (reference sequence). CDR3 size: 16 residues. This CDR3 is CASSLVRDSRDTEAFF. The CDR3 DNA reads TGTGCCAGCAGTTTAGTGCGGGACAGCCGAGACACTGAAGCTTTCTTT.

The V and J genes are TRBV6-6 and TRBJ1-5; D is unclear. CDR1 is MNHNY, CDR2 SVGAGI, per germline (reference sequence). The germline V and J ends were trimmed by 6 bases and 9 bases, with 18 bases remaining between them. The CDR3 runs 14 residues. The CDR3 DNA sequence: TGTGCCAGCAGACCGGACCTCGCCCGGTGGCCCCAGCATTTT. Encoded protein: CASRPDLARWPQHF.

This chain links TRBV6-2 or TRBV6-3 with TRBJ2-3, with 10 bases aligning to TRBD2. Unmatched junction bases numbered 10, after V lost 6 bases and J lost 4 bases. The CDR3 runs to 16 residues. Germline V gives CDR1 MNHEY, CDR2 SVGEGT. This chain's CDR3 is CASRQAGGQVPDTQYF. CDR3 nucleotides: TGTGCCAGCAGGCAAGCGGGGGGGCAAGTCCCAGATACGCAGTATTTT.

CDR3 coding DNA: TGTGCCAGCGGATCCAGGGGGGATCCCAATCAGCCCCAGCATTTT. It specifies CASGSRGDPNQPQHF. The gene calls are TRBV27 and TRBJ1-5; 7 bases line up with TRBD1. CDR3 length: 15 amino acids. V shed 8 bases, J shed 3 bases, and the junction held 10 bases outside the gene matches. Germline V CDR1 and CDR2: MNHEY, SMNVEV (reference sequence).

The table lists this clonotype with a few counts. The chain carries TRBV6-2 or TRBV6-3 and TRBJ1-1; no clear D gene. The CDR3 extends over 13 amino acids. CDR1 is MNHEY and CDR2 is SVGEGT in the germline V gene. V gave up 2 bases and J gave up 4 bases, with 8 bases separating them. The CDR3 nucleotides read TGTGCCAGCAGTTACCCTTTTGGCACTGAAGCTTTCTTT. Protein: CASSYPFGTEAFF.

At least ten counts were recorded for this clonotype. This chain connects TRBV7-6 to TRBJ1-1; maybe TRBD1 (6 bases). Germline lookup yields CDR1 SGHVS and CDR2 FNYEAQ. This CDR3 contains 15 residues. Deletions cut 2 bases from V and 3 bases from J, with 13 bases between. The CDR3 loop reads CASSLRAGADTEAFF. The DNA for the CDR3 is TGTGCCAGCAGCTTACGCGCAGGGGCAGACACTGAAGCTTTCTTT.

This clonotype was observed at least ten times. The chain joins TRBV7-9 to TRBJ2-5; a possible D gene is TRBD2 (6 bases). This CDR3 has 14 amino acids. Germline CDR1 and CDR2: SEHNR and FQNEAQ (reference sequence). V was pared by 4 bases and J by 9 bases, with 18 bases between. DNA for the CDR3: TGTGCCAGCAGCTCTAGCGTGGACCGGGTGTCCCAGTACTTC. Amino acid sequence: CASSSSVDRVSQYF.

In this sample, this clonotype turned up a few times. The chain is built from TRBV12-3 or TRBV12-4 and TRBJ1-2; D call uncertain. The length of the CDR3 is 15 residues. The V gene lost 3 bases and the J gene lost 8 bases, with 19 bases spanning the gap. Here the CDR3 reads CASSLHPSGLGGYTF. CDR3 DNA sequence: TGTGCCAGCAGTTTGCACCCCAGCGGTTTGGGAGGCTACACCTTC.

The chain has TRBV13 and TRBJ2-1; tentative D call: TRBD2 (5 bases). Germline assignment: CDR1 PRHDT and CDR2 FYEKMQ (reference sequence). This CDR3 is built from 15 residues. V lost 0 bases, J lost 5 bases, and 11 bases lay in between. This CDR3 reads CASSLGGAGDNEQFF. The DNA of the CDR3 is TGTGCCAGCAGCTTAGGTGGTGCCGGGGACAATGAGCAGTTCTTC.

The chain couples TRBV7-8 to TRBJ1-2; TRBD1 is a possible D gene (5 bases). The germline CDR1 and CDR2 sequences are SGHVS and FQNEAQ. The CDR3 has 16 residues. The germline V and J ends were trimmed by 1 base and 0 bases, with 12 bases remaining between them. The CDR3 spells CASSLGEGYSNYGYTF. DNA of the CDR3: TGTGCCAGCAGCTTAGGGGAGGGGTACTCTAACTATGGCTACACCTTC.

This clonotype showed up just a few times. The rearrangement joins TRBV24-1 to TRBJ2-1, with 7 bases fitting TRBD2. Per germline, CDR1 KGHDR and CDR2 SFDVKD. Trimming took 0 bases from V and 6 from J; bases not matched to a gene: 4. The CDR3 extends over 15 amino acids. CDR3 sequence: CATSDLAGVANEQFF. The CDR3 DNA sequence: TGTGCCACCAGTGATTTGGCGGGGGTCGCCAATGAGCAGTTCTTC.

The chain joins TRBV10-1 to TRBJ2-2; D remains unclear. V lost 2 bases and J lost 1, with 8 bases in between. There are 15 residues in the CDR3. Germline V gene sequence: CDR1 WNHNN, CDR2 SYGVQD (reference sequence). The CDR3 DNA sequence: TGCGCCAGCAGTGAGAGAGTAGAGAACACCGGGGAGCTGTTTTTT. Protein product: CASSERVENTGELFF.

The V and J genes are TRBV2 and TRBJ2-1; possible D gene TRBD2, 5 bases. Looked up from germline, CDR1 is SNHLY and CDR2 is FYNNEI. The CDR3 extends over 12 amino acids. With 4 bases removed from V and 4 bases from J, the gap between germline ends came to 5 bases. CDR3 sequence (DNA): TGTGCCAGCAGTGGGGAGTACAATGAGCAGTTCTTC. Its protein product is CASSGEYNEQFF.

This clonotype came up a few times. This chain links TRBV7-9 with TRBJ2-7, with unresolved D. Trimming removed 4 bases from V and 6 bases from J, with 19 bases in between. CDR1 is SEHNR and CDR2 is FQNEAQ in the germline V gene (reference sequence). CDR3 length: 15 residues. CDR3 sequence: CASSSPDKPRSEQYF. The CDR3 DNA reads as TGTGCCAGCAGCTCTCCCGACAAGCCTCGTAGCGAGCAGTACTTC.